This TCR beta chain appears in the sequencing data of a study of cytomegalovirus exposure and HLA in healthy donors. The PCR was carried out with 60 Vbeta primers and 13 Jbeta primers. Data came from immunoSEQ multiplex PCR; TCRdb stores just in-frame clones and leaves some out. The sample includes fewer than 250,000 clones, over 60% of them seen just once. Study-wide findings and caveats: The authors enumerated around 150 TCR beta chains as linked to cytomegalovirus. There was a cluster of highly shared sequence variants that was likely a sequencing artifact. Being productive about 90% or about 30% of the time was typical of most TCR beta V segments in an earlier analysis.

Looked up from germline, CDR1 is MDHEN and CDR2 is SYDVKM. Germline trimming cut 6 bases from V and 1 base from J; bases unmatched to any gene: 3. This CDR3 is 14 amino acids long. Regarding this clone: Its antigen is unknown.

The sequenced sample was PBMCs. The chain is built from TRBV28 and TRBJ2-1, with TRBD2 identical over 7 bases. The sequence derives from a middle-aged woman in good health and CMV-seronegative. Here the CDR3 DNA reads TGTGCCAGCAGAGGGAGGGAATCCTACAATGAGCAGTTCTTC. It is translated as CASRGRESYNEQFF.